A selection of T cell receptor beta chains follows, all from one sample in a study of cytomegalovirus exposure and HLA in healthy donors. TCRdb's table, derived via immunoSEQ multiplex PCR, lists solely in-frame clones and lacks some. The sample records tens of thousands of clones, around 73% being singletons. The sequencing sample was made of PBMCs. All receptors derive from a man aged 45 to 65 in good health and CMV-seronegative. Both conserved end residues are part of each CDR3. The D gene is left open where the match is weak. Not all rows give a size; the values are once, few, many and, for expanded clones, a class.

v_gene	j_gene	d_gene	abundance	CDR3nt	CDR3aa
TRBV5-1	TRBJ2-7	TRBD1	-	TGCGCCAGCAGCTTGGGCTGGGACAGGGCCCTTATTCGGGGCACCTACGAGCAGTACTTC	CASSLGWDRALIRGTYEQYF
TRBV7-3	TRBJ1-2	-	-	TGTGCCAGCAGCAATATGGGGGGACGAGGAGGCTACACCTTC	CASSNMGGRGGYTF
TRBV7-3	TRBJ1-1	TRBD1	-	TGTGCCAGCAGCTCTCAGGGGGTGAGCACTGAAGCTTTCTTT	CASSSQGVSTEAFF
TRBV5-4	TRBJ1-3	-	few	TGTGCCAGCAGCTTTGACAGCTCTGGAAACACCATATATTTT	CASSFDSSGNTIYF
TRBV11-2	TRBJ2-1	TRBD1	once	TGTGCCAGCAGCCTTCCGGGAGACAGGGGAACCTACAATGAGCAGTTCTTC	CASSLPGDRGTYNEQFF
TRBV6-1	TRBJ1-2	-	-	TGTGCCAGCATGAGGACAAGCTCTAACTATGGCTACACCTTC	CASMRTSSNYGYTF
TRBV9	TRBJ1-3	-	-	TGTGCCAGCAGCGTCGGGGGGACCTCTGGAAACACCATATATTTT	CASSVGGTSGNTIYF
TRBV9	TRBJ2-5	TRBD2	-	TGTGCCAGCAGCGTAGGATTACTAGCGGGGCCCCAGTACTTC	CASSVGLLAGPQYF
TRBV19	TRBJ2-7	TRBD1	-	TGTGCCAGTAGTATTGCCGGGACAGGCTACTACGAGCAGTACTTC	CASSIAGTGYYEQYF
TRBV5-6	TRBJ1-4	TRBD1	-	TGTGCCAGCAGCTCAGGGACAGGGCGAAATGAAAAACTGTTTTTT	CASSSGTGRNEKLFF
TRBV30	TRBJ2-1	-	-	TGTGCCTGGAGTACCCGGAGGAGATTCAATGAGCAGTTCTTC	CAWSTRRRFNEQFF
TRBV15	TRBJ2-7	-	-	TGTGCCACCAGCAGAGCCGACAGATCTTACGAGCAGTACTTC	CATSRADRSYEQYF
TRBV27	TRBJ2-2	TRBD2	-	TGTGCCAGCAGTTTAGAAGTGGGGAGGGGCACCGGGGAGCTGTTTTTT	CASSLEVGRGTGELFF
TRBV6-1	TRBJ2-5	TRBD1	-	TGTGCCAGCAGTGAGCCACAGGGGTATGTGGAGACCCAGTACTTC	CASSEPQGYVETQYF
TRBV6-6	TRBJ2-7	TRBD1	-	TGTGCCAGCAGTTACTCGGCCGGGACAGGGGCCTACGAGCAGTACTTC	CASSYSAGTGAYEQYF
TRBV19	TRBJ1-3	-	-	TGTGCCAGTACCCCCCATACAGGATCTGGAAACACCATATATTTT	CASTPHTGSGNTIYF
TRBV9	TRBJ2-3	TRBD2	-	TGTGCCAGCAGCGTAGAGAGGCTAGCGGGAGGGGCAGATACGCAGTATTTT	CASSVERLAGGADTQYF
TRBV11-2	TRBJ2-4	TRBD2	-	TGTGCCAGCAGCTTAGATCGCGTGCTAGCGGGGAAAAACATTCAGTACTTC	CASSLDRVLAGKNIQYF
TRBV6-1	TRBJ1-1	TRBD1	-	TGTGCCAGCAGGTCCCCGGGACAGGGTAGCGCTTTCTTT	CASRSPGQGSAFF
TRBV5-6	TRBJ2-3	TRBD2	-	TGTGCCAGCAGCGGCATACTAGCGGGGAGGGATACGCAGTATTTT	CASSGILAGRDTQYF
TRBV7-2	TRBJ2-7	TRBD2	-	TGTGCCAGCAGCTCCTCTAAGATCGGTGCGGGGGTTAACTCCTACGAGCAGTACTTC	CASSSSKIGAGVNSYEQYF
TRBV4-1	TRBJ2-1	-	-	TGCGCCAGCAGCCCCCTAGCTCCGACCTCCAATGAGCAGTTCTTC	CASSPLAPTSNEQFF
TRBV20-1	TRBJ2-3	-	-	TGCAGTGCACTCCACACAGATACGCAGTATTTT	CSALHTDTQYF
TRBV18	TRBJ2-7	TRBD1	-	TGTGCCAGCTCACCGGGACAGAACTACGAGCAGTACTTC	CASSPGQNYEQYF
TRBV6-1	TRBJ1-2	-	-	TGTGCCAGCAGTGAGGTCGGGGTCTGGAGCTCTGGCTACACCTTC	CASSEVGVWSSGYTF
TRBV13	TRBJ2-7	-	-	TGTGCCAGCAGCTTAGGTGGTCCGGCAGGGGGGTACGAGCAGTACTTC	CASSLGGPAGGYEQYF
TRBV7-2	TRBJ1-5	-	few	TGTGCCAGCAGCCTAGGGGCAGGGGCCCGCAATCAGCCCCAGCATTTT	CASSLGAGARNQPQHF
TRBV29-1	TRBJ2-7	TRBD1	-	TGCAGCGGCCTGACAGGGTCGAGTTACGAGCAGTACTTC	CSGLTGSSYEQYF
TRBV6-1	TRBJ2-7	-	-	TGTGCCACTCAGCCTCGGGGGACGAGGAGCTACGAGCAGTACTTC	CATQPRGTRSYEQYF
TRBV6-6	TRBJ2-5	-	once	TGTGCCAGCAGTTACCGGGACTCGGCTCAAGAGACCCAGTACTTC	CASSYRDSAQETQYF
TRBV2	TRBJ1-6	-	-	TGTGCCAGCAGTGAAGTCCCATATAATTCACCCCTCCACTTT	CASSEVPYNSPLHF
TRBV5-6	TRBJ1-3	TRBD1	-	TGTGCCAGCAGCTGGGGACAGGGCTCTGGAAACACCATATATTTT	CASSWGQGSGNTIYF
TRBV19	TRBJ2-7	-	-	TGTGCCAGTAGTATAGACGTAAGGGGCAACGAGCAGTACTTC	CASSIDVRGNEQYF
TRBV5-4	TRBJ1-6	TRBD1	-	TGTGCCAGCAGCCTCGAGGCAGGGGGCGGGCGGAATTCACCCCTCCACTTT	CASSLEAGGGRNSPLHF
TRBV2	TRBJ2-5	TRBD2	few	TGTGCCAGCAGAGTGACTAGCAGCGGGCAAGAGACCCAGTACTTC	CASRVTSSGQETQYF
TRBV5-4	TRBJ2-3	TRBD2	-	TGTGCCAGCACCCAAGCGGGGGGGCGGACAGATACGCAGTATTTT	CASTQAGGRTDTQYF
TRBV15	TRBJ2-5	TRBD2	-	TGTGCCACCAGCAGAGGGGGACTAGCGGGGCTCATTCAAGAGACCCAGTACTTC	CATSRGGLAGLIQETQYF
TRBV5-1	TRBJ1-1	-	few	TGCGCCAGCACCTTTGGGGGGAGCAGAAACACTGAAGCTTTCTTT	CASTFGGSRNTEAFF
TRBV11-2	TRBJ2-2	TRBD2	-	TGTGCCAGCAGACCACTAGCGGGGGGGCTCGCCGGGGAGCTGTTTTTT	CASRPLAGGLAGELFF
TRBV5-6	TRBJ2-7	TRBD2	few	TGTGCCAGCAGCTTCGCTAGCGGGGCCTACGAGCAGTACTTC	CASSFASGAYEQYF
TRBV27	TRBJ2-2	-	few	TGTGCCAGCAGTTTTAAGCCCTCCGGGGAGCTGTTTTTT	CASSFKPSGELFF
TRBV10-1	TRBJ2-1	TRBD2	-	TGCGCCACCGCGGGGGGGGCCGTCAATGAGCAGTTCTTC	CATAGGAVNEQFF
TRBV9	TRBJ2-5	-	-	TGTGCCAGCAGCGCCCCAGGGTATAGAGAGACCCAGTACTTC	CASSAPGYRETQYF
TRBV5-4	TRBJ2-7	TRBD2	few	TGTGCCAGCAGCTTGGCGGGGGGTATAGGGACCTACGAGCAGTACTTC	CASSLAGGIGTYEQYF
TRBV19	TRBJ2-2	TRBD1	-	TGTGCCAGTAGTATATTAGGACAGGTTGACACCGGGGAGCTGTTTTTT	CASSILGQVDTGELFF
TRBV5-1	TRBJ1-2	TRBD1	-	TGCGCCAGCAGCTGGGGGACAGGGGAAACGAATGGCTACACCTTC	CASSWGTGETNGYTF
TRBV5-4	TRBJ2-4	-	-	TGTGCCAGCAGCTTGCAAGACTTCAAAAACATTCAGTACTTC	CASSLQDFKNIQYF
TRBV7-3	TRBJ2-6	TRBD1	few	TGTGCCAGCAGCTTACAAGGGGGCGTATACTCTGGGGCCAACGTCCTGACTTTC	CASSLQGGVYSGANVLTF
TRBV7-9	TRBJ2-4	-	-	TGTGCCAGCAGCTTAGTACTAGCCAAAAACATTCAGTACTTC	CASSLVLAKNIQYF
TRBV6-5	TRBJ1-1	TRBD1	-	TGTGCCAGCAGGCACAGGGGAGGAACTGAAGCTTTCTTT	CASRHRGGTEAFF
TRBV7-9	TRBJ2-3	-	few	TGTTCCAGCAGCTTCCCCCTAGCAGGCCCCGAGGATACGCAGTATTTT	CSSSFPLAGPEDTQYF
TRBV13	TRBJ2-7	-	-	TGTGCCAGCAGCTTGGCCTTTACAGCCTACGAGCAGTACTTC	CASSLAFTAYEQYF
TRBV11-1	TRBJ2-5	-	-	TGTGCCAGCAGCTTACGACCAGGGGGGGAGACCCAGTACTTC	CASSLRPGGETQYF
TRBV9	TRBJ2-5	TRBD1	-	TGTGCCAGCAGCGAGTGGGACAGGGGAGTTGAGCAGTACTTC	CASSEWDRGVEQYF
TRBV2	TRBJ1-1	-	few	TGTGCGGGACACAGGGAACCTGAAGCTTTCTTT	CAGHREPEAFF
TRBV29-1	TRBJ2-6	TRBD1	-	TGCAGCGTTGGGGACAGGGGACGTGGGGCCAACGTCCTGACTTTC	CSVGDRGRGANVLTF
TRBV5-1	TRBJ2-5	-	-	TGCGCCAGCAGCTCAGGACAGACCGGGGAGACCCAGTACTTC	CASSSGQTGETQYF